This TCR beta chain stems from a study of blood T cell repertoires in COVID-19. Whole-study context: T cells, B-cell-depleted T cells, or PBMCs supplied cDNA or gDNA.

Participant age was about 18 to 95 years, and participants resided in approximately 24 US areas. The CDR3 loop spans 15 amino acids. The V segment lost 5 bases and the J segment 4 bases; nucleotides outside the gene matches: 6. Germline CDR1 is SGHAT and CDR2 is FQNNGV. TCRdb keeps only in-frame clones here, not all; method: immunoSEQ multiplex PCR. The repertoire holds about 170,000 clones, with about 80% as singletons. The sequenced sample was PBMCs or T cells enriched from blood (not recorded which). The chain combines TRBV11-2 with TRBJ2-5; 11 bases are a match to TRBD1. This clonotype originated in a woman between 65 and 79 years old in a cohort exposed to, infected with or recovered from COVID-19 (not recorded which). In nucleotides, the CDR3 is TGTGCCAGCAGCGTAAGGACAGGGGGCAGAGAGACCCAGTACTTC. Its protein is CASSVRTGGRETQYF.